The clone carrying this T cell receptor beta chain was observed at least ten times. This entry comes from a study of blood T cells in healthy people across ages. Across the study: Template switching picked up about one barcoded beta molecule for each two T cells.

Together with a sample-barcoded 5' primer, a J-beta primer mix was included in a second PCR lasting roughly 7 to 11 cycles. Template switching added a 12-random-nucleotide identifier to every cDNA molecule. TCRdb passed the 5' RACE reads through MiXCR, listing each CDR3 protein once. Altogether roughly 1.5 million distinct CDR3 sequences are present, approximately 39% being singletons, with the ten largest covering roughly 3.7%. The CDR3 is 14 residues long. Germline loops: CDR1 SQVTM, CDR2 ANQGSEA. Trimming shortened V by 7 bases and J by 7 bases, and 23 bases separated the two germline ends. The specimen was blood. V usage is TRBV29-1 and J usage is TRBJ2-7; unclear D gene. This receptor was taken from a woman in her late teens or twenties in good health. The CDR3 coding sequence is TGCAGCGCCAAGGGCCAGTCGCATCGGAGTGAGCAGTACTTC. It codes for CSAKGQSHRSEQYF.